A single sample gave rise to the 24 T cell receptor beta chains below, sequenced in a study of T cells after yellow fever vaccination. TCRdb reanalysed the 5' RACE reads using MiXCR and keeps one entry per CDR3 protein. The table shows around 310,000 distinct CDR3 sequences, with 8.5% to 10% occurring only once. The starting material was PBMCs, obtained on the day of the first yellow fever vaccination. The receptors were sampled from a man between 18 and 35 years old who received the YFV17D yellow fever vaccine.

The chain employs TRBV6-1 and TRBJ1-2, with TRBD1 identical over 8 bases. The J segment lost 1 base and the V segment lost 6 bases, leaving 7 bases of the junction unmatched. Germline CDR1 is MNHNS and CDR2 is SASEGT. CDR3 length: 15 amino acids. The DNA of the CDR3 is TGTGCCAGCAGCTCCCAGGGGGCCGGTAACTATGGCTACACCTTC. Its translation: CASSSQGAGNYGYTF.

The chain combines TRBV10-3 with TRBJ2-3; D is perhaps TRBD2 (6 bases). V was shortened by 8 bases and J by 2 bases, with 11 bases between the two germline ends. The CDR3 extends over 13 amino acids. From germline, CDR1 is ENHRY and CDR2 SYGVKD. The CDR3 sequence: CAILTDYTDTQYF. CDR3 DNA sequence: TGTGCCATCTTGACGGACTACACAGATACGCAGTATTTT.

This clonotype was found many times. The CDR3 sequence is CASSLARLNTEAFF. For the CDR3, the DNA is TGTGCCAGCAGCCTGGCCAGATTGAACACTGAAGCTTTCTTT. This chain connects TRBV7-3 to TRBJ1-1; D is undetermined. Germline CDR1 is SGHTA and CDR2 is FQGTGA. V lost 5 bases and J 0 bases, leaving 10 bases between the germline ends. The CDR3 is 14 amino acids.

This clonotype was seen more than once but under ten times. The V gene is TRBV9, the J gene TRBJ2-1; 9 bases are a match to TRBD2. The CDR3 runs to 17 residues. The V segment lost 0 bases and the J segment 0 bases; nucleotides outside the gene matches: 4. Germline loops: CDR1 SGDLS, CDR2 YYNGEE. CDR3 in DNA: TGTGCCAGCAGCGTAGGGCTAGCGGGGAGCTCCTACAATGAGCAGTTCTTC. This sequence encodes CASSVGLAGSSYNEQFF. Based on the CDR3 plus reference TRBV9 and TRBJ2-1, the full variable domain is DSGVTQTPKHLITATGQRVTLRCSPRSGDLSVYWYQQSLDQGLQFLIQYYNGEERAKGNILERFSAQQFPDLHSELNLSSLELGDSALYFCASSVGLAGSSYNEQFFGPGTRLTVL.

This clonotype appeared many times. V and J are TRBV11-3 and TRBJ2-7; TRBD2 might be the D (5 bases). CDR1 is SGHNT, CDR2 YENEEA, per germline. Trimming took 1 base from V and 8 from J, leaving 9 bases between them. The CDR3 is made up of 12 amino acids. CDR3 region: CASSLGPGKQYF. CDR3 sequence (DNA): TGTGCCAGCAGCTTAGGTCCGGGAAAGCAGTACTTC.

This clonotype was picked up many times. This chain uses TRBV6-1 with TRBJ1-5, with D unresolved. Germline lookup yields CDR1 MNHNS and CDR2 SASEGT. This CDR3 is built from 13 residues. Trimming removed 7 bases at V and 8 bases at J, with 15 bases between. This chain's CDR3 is CASNPRPGKPQHF. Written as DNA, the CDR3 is TGTGCCAGCAATCCGAGACCGGGGAAGCCCCAGCATTTT.

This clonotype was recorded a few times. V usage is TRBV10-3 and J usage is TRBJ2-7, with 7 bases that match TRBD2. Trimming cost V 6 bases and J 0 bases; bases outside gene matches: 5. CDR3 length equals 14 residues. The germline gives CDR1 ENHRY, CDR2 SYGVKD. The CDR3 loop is CAIRGGEGSYEQYF. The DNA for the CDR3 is TGTGCCATCAGGGGAGGGGAGGGCTCCTACGAGCAGTACTTC.

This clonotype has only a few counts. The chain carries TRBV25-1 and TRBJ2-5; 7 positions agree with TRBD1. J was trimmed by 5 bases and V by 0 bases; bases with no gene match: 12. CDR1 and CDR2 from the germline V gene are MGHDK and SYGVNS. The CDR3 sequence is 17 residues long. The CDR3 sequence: CASSEYSGTATRETQYF. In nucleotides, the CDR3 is TGTGCCAGCAGTGAATATTCCGGGACAGCCACCAGGGAGACCCAGTACTTC.

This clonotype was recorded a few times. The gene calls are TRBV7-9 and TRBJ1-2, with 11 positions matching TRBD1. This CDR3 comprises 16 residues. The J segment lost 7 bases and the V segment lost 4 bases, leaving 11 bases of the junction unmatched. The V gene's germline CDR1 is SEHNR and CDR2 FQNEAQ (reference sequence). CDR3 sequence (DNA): TGTGCCAGCAGCTCCTCGGACAGGGGGCAAGATGGTGGCTACACCTTC. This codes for CASSSSDRGQDGGYTF.

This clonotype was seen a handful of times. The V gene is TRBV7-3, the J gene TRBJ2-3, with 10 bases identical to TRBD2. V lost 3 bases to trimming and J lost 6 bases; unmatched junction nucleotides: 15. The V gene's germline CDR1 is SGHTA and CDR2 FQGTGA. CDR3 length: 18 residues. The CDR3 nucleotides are TGTGCCAGCAGCTTCCTAGCGGGGGCTAACGGCTTCGACGATACGCAGTATTTT. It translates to CASSFLAGANGFDDTQYF. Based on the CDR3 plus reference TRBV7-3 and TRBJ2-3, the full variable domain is GAGVSQTPSNKVTEKGKYVELRCDPISGHTALYWYRQSLGQGPEFLIYFQGTGAADDSGLPNDRFFAVRPEGSVSTLKIQRTERGDSAVYLCASSFLAGANGFDDTQYFGPGTRLTVL.

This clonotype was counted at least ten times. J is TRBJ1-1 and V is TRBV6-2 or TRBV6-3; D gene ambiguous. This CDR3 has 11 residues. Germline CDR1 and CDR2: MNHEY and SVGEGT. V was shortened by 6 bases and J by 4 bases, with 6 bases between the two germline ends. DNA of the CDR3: TGTGCCAGCAGCGGGGTCACTGAAGCTTTCTTT. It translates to CASSGVTEAFF.

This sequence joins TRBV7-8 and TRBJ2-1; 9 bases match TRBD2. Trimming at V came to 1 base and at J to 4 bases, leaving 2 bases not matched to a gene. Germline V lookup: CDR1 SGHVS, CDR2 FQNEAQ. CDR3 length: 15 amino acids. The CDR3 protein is CASSLVRGGYNEQFF. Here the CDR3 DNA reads TGTGCCAGCAGCTTAGTGCGGGGGGGTTACAATGAGCAGTTCTTC.

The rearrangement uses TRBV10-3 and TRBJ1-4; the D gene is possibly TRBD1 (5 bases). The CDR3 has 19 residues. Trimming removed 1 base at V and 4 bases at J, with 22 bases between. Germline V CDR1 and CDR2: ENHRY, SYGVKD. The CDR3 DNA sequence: TGTGCCATCAGTGAGTTTATGACATCAGGGACTCCTCTTAATGAAAAACTGTTTTTT. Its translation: CAISEFMTSGTPLNEKLFF.

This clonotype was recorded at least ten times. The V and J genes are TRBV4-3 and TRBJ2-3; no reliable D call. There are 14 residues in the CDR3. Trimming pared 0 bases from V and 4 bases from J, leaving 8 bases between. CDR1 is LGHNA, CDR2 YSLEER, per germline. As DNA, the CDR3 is TGCGCCAGCAGCCAAGAAACCTGGGCAGATACGCAGTATTTT. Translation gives CASSQETWADTQYF.

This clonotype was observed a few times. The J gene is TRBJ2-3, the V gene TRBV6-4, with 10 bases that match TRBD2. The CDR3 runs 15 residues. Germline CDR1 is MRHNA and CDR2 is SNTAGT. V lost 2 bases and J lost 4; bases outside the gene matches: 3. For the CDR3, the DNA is TGTGCCAGCAGTGACGGTAGCGGGGGGTCAGATACGCAGTATTTT. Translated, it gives CASSDGSGGSDTQYF.

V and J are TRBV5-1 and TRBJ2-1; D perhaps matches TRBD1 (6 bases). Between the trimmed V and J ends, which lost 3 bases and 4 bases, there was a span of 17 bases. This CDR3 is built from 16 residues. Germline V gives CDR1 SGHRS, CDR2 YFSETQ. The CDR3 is CASSSSGTYLYNEQFF. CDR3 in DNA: TGCGCCAGCAGCTCCTCCGGGACATACCTTTACAATGAGCAGTTCTTC.

CDR3 in amino acids: CATSSATRFPDTQYF. The CDR3, as DNA: TGTGCCACCAGTTCCGCGACTAGATTCCCAGATACGCAGTATTTT. The genes are TRBV24-1 and TRBJ2-3; D is possibly TRBD2 (6 bases). The CDR3 spans 15 residues. The V end lost 6 bases, the J end lost 4 bases, and 16 bases lay between the germline ends. Germline V gene data show CDR1 as KGHDR and CDR2 as SFDVKD.

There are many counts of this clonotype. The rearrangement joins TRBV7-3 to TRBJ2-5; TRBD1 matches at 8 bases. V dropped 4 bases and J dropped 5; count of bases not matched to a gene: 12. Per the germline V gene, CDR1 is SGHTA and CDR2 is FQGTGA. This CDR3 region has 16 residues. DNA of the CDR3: TGTGCCAGCAGCTCACCGGGACAGGTGAAGGGGGAGACCCAGTACTTC. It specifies CASSSPGQVKGETQYF.

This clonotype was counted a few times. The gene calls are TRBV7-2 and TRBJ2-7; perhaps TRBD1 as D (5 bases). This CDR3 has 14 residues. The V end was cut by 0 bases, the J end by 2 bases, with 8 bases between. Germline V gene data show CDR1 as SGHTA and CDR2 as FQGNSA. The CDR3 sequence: CASSLAQGPYEQYF. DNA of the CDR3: TGTGCCAGCAGCTTAGCCCAGGGTCCCTACGAGCAGTACTTC.

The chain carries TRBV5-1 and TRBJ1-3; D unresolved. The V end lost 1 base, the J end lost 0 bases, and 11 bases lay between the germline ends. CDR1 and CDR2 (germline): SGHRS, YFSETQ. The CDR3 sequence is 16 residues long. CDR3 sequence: CASSLPAGDSGNTIYF. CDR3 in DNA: TGCGCCAGCAGCTTGCCCGCTGGAGACTCTGGAAACACCATATATTTT.

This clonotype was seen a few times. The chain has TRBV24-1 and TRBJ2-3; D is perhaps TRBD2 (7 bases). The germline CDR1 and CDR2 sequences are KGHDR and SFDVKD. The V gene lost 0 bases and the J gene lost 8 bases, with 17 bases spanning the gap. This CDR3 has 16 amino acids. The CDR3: CATSDLEGGDGGTQYF. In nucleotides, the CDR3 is TGTGCCACCAGTGATTTGGAGGGGGGGGACGGAGGTACGCAGTATTTT.

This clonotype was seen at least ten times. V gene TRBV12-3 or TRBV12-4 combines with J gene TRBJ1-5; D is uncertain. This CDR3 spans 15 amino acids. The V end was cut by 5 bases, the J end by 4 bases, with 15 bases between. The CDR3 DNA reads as TGTGCCAGCAGTCCCCGTTTTTCAGGTAATCAGCCCCAGCATTTT. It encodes CASSPRFSGNQPQHF.

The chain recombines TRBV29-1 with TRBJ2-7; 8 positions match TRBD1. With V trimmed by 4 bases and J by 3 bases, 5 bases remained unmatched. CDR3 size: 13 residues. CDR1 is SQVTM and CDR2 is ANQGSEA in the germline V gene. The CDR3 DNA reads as TGCAGCGTTGGATGGGGACAGGACTACGAGCAGTACTTC. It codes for CSVGWGQDYEQYF.

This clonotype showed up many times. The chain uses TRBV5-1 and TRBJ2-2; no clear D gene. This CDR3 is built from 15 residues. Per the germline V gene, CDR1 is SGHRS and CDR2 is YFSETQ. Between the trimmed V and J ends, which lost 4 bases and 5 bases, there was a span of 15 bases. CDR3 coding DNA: TGCGCCAGCAGCGTGGCGACCGGAAAAACCGGGGAGCTGTTTTTT. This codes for CASSVATGKTGELFF. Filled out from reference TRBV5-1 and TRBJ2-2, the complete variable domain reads KAGVTQTPRYLIKTRGQQVTLSCSPISGHRSVSWYQQTPGQGLQFLFEYFSETQRNKGNFPGRFSGRQFSNSRSEMNVSTLELGDSALYLCASSVATGKTGELFFGEGSRLTVL.